A single sample is the source of the 5 T cell receptor beta chains below, sequenced in a study of blood T cell repertoires in COVID-19. Method: immunoSEQ multiplex PCR; TCRdb's copy keeps in-frame clones and lacks some. In the table there are 150,000 to 200,000 clones, around 90% of which are singletons. The specimen sequenced was peripheral blood. The origin of the receptors is a man in his late teens or twenties with COVID-19, enrolled during active disease.

The V gene is TRBV5-1, the J gene TRBJ2-5, with 11 bases lining up with TRBD2. The CDR3 covers 14 residues. The germline gives CDR1 SGHRS, CDR2 YFSETQ. V was pared by 3 bases and J by 5 bases, with 3 bases of the junction left unmatched. CDR3 DNA: TGCGCCAGCAGCTCCGGGACTAGCGGTGAGACCCAGTACTTC. This codes for CASSSGTSGETQYF.

This chain uses TRBV6-2 or TRBV6-3 with TRBJ1-5; no clear D. V was shortened by 6 bases and J by 3 bases, with 12 bases between the two germline ends. The CDR3 is made up of 14 amino acids. Germline V gene data show CDR1 as MNHEY and CDR2 as SVGEGT. The CDR3 nucleotides read TGTGCCAGCAGCCACCCCCGCGACAATCAGCCCCAGCATTTT. Amino acids: CASSHPRDNQPQHF.

The V call is TRBV6-6, the J call TRBJ2-7, with a possible D match to TRBD2 (6 bases). V was clipped by 8 bases and J by 3 bases, with 17 bases between them. CDR3 length: 14 residues. Germline CDR1 reads MNHNY; CDR2 reads SVGAGI (reference sequence). The DNA for the CDR3 is TGTGCCAGCCGAATGGGGGAGGCAGGCTACGAGCAGTACTTC. Translating gives CASRMGEAGYEQYF.

The V and J genes are TRBV10-1 and TRBJ2-2; the match to TRBD2 covers 8 bases. CDR1 is WNHNN, CDR2 SYGVQD, per germline (reference sequence). CDR3 length: 15 residues. Germline trimming cut 6 bases from V and 6 bases from J; bases unmatched to any gene: 9. The CDR3 nucleotides are TGCGCCAGCAGCCCCATGGGAGCGGGAGCCGGGGAGCTGTTTTTT. Amino acids: CASSPMGAGAGELFF.

The rearrangement joins TRBV3-1 (or the pseudogene TRBV3-2) to TRBJ2-7; TRBD2 agrees at 11 bases. Losses at the gene ends were 1 base for V and 6 bases for J; bases not matched to a gene: 2. The length of the CDR3 is 14 residues. CDR1 is LGHDT, CDR2 YNNKEL, per germline (reference sequence). CDR3 sequence (DNA): TGTGCCAGCAGCCAAGGCCTAGCGGGGGGCGAGCAGTACTTC. Encoded protein: CASSQGLAGGEQYF.